This TCR beta chain was found in a study of response to subunit inactivated influenza vaccine. General study points: The authors offered the suggestion that each seasonal influenza vaccination recruits few new T cells.

Each CDR3 protein is one row after TCRdb ran MiXCR on the RT-PCR reads. This table has 530,000 or so distinct CDR3 sequences, approximately 12% appearing once. There are 14 residues in the CDR3. Trimming removed 3 bases at V and 0 bases at J, with 6 bases between. In regard to this clonotype: No antigen is known for it.

Sample: PBMCs from blood, taken on the day of vaccination. This receptor was identified in a man aged 50 or older who received an inactivated influenza vaccine. The chain is built from TRBV12-3 or TRBV12-4 and TRBJ2-1; D unclear. The DNA of the CDR3 is TGTGCCAGCAGTTTCGAGTCCTCCTACAATGAGCAGTTCTTC. Translating it yields CASSFESSYNEQFF.